One and the same sample provided the 18 T cell receptor beta chains below, sequenced in a study of T cell responses to AZD1222 COVID-19 vaccine. Profiled with immunoSEQ multiplex PCR; TCRdb holds only in-frame clones, not every one. The sample has roughly 120,000 clones, nearly 90% seen once; the top ten hold roughly 3.2%. Sample: peripheral blood, taken on day 0 of AZD1222 vaccination. The receptors were sampled from an adult in good health.

This chain connects TRBV5-1 to TRBJ1-2; D is ambiguous. CDR1 SGHRS and CDR2 YFSETQ come from the germline V gene. V lost 2 bases, J lost 6 bases, and 11 bases lay in between. The CDR3 is 13 residues long. The CDR3 protein is CASSFAARDGYTF. The CDR3 coding sequence is TGCGCCAGCAGCTTCGCGGCGAGGGATGGCTACACCTTC.

The genes are TRBV24-1 and TRBJ2-1; D is tentatively TRBD1 or TRBD2 (6 bases each). Germline V gene data show CDR1 as KGHDR and CDR2 as SFDVKD. CDR3 size: 20 residues. V was cut by 3 bases and J by 0 bases, with 23 bases left in between. The CDR3 sequence: CATSDPGHQGGMASYNEQFF. DNA for the CDR3: TGTGCCACCAGTGATCCGGGTCATCAAGGGGGGATGGCCTCCTACAATGAGCAGTTCTTC.

V is TRBV10-3 and J is TRBJ1-1; no clear D gene. The CDR3 is 14 amino acids. Looked up from germline, CDR1 is ENHRY and CDR2 is SYGVKD. V shed 3 bases and J shed 1 base, with 9 bases lying between them. CDR3 DNA sequence: TGTGCCATCAGTGATAGGCAGGAGAACACTGAAGCTTTCTTT. This sequence encodes CAISDRQENTEAFF.

In regard to this clone: The same CDR3 arises from other DNA sequences in this sample as well. J is TRBJ2-2 and V is TRBV7-2; D ambiguous. CDR1 and CDR2 (germline): SGHTA, FQGNSA. The CDR3 totals 15 residues. Trimming pared 1 base from V and 1 base from J, leaving 7 bases between. The CDR3 loop reads CASSLGLGNTGELFF. The CDR3 nucleotides read TGTGCCAGCAGCTTAGGTCTCGGGAACACCGGGGAGCTGTTTTTT.

The chain has TRBV12-3 or TRBV12-4 and TRBJ1-2; 7 nucleotides align to TRBD1. The junction had 10 bases not matched to a gene; V was cut back by 7 bases and J by 8 bases. The CDR3 extends over 13 amino acids. The CDR3 region is CASKRQGMEGYTF. The CDR3 DNA reads TGTGCCAGCAAAAGACAGGGAATGGAAGGCTACACCTTC.

The chain is built from TRBV2 and TRBJ1-5; the match to TRBD1 covers 7 bases. Germline V gives CDR1 SNHLY, CDR2 FYNNEI. V was clipped by 4 bases and J by 3 bases; unmatched bases: 6. The CDR3 totals 15 residues. For the CDR3, the DNA is TGTGCCAGCAGTGCCCAGACAGGGAACAATCAGCCCCAGCATTTT. Translating gives CASSAQTGNNQPQHF. Filled out from reference TRBV2 and TRBJ1-5, the complete variable domain reads EPEVTQTPSHQVTQMGQEVILRCVPISNHLYFYWYRQILGQKVEFLVSFYNNEISEKSEIFDDQFSVERPDGSNFTLKIRSTKLEDSAMYFCASSAQTGNNQPQHFGDGTRLSIL.

The J gene is TRBJ2-7, the V gene TRBV18, with TRBD1 matching over 8 bases. J lost 5 bases, V lost 3 bases, and 9 bases had no gene match. Germline CDR1 KGHSH, CDR2 LQKENI. CDR3 size: 15 residues. Here the CDR3 DNA reads TGTGCCAGCTCACCCGGACAGGGTTTATTGGACGAGCAGTACTTC. Its translation: CASSPGQGLLDEQYF.

The chain links TRBV24-1 to TRBJ2-2; 7 bases line up with TRBD1. V shed 3 bases, J shed 4 bases, and the junction held 10 bases outside the gene matches. The CDR3 consists of 17 residues. Germline lookup yields CDR1 KGHDR and CDR2 SFDVKD. CDR3 coding DNA: TGTGCCACCAGTGATATACCGACAGGGTTGAGCACCGGGGAGCTGTTTTTT. It encodes CATSDIPTGLSTGELFF.

The chain carries TRBV14 and TRBJ2-3; unclear D gene. Germline assignment: CDR1 SGHDN and CDR2 FVKESK. This CDR3 spans 15 amino acids. The ends were cut back, 5 bases at V and 3 bases at J, with 15 bases in the middle. The CDR3, as DNA: TGTGCCAGCAGCGTAATAAGGCTAGGAACAGATACGCAGTATTTT. Protein: CASSVIRLGTDTQYF.

The chain is built from TRBV13 and TRBJ1-2; 11 bases align to TRBD1. The V gene end was trimmed by 3 bases and the J gene end by 6 bases; junction bases not matched to a gene: 6. This CDR3 has 15 amino acids. The germline gives CDR1 PRHDT, CDR2 FYEKMQ (reference sequence). CDR3 residues: CASSFSGQGGNGYTF. In nucleotides, the CDR3 is TGTGCCAGCAGCTTCTCGGGACAGGGGGGAAATGGCTACACCTTC. Supplemented by reference TRBV13 and TRBJ1-2, the full variable domain reads AAGVIQSPRHLIKEKRETATLKCYPIPRHDTVYWYQQGPGQDPQFLISFYEKMQSDKGSIPDRFSAQQFSDYHSELNMSSLELGDSALYFCASSFSGQGGNGYTFGSGTRLTVV.

The rearrangement uses TRBV29-1 and TRBJ2-2; tentatively, D is TRBD2 (7 bases). The V end lost 3 bases, the J end lost 5 bases, and 13 bases lay between the germline ends. Germline CDR1 reads SQVTM; CDR2 reads ANQGSEA. The CDR3 has 14 residues. The CDR3 here is CSVEGGGRTGELFF. The CDR3 bases are TGCAGCGTTGAGGGGGGCGGGAGAACCGGGGAGCTGTTTTTT.

This clone was counted a single time. The chain couples TRBV5-6 to TRBJ2-7, with 9 bases lining up with TRBD1. V shed 4 bases, J shed 3 bases, and the junction held 5 bases outside the gene matches. The germline V gene has CDR1 SGHDT and CDR2 YYEEEE. The CDR3 runs to 14 residues. This CDR3 is CASSRTGASYEQYF. The CDR3 nucleotides are TGTGCCAGCAGCAGGACAGGGGCGAGCTACGAGCAGTACTTC.

The J gene is TRBJ1-2, the V gene TRBV14; the D gene is possibly TRBD1 (5 bases). V lost 4 bases and J lost 5, with 5 bases in between. Germline CDR1 reads SGHDN; CDR2 reads FVKESK. CDR3 size: 11 residues. The CDR3 region is CASSRGYGYTF. The CDR3, as DNA: TGTGCCAGCAGCCGGGGGTATGGCTACACCTTC.

This chain links TRBV19 with TRBJ1-5, with unresolved D. Trimming left V 5 bases short and J 3 bases short, with 8 bases between. Germline assignment: CDR1 LNHDA and CDR2 SQIVND (reference sequence). This CDR3 comprises 13 residues. CDR3 protein: CASSPGVNQPQHF. As DNA, the CDR3 is TGTGCCAGTAGTCCCGGGGTCAATCAGCCCCAGCATTTT. Variable domain in full (rest from reference TRBV19 and TRBJ1-5): DGGITQSPKYLFRKEGQNVTLSCEQNLNHDAMYWYRQDPGQGLRLIYYSQIVNDFQKGDIAEGYSVSREKKESFPLTVTSAQKNPTAFYLCASSPGVNQPQHFGDGTRLSIL.

The V and J genes are TRBV3-1 (or the pseudogene TRBV3-2) and TRBJ1-6, with D perhaps TRBD1 (5 bases). Germline CDR1 is LGHDT and CDR2 is YNNKEL (reference sequence). CDR3 length: 16 residues. The V end lost 1 base, the J end lost 5 bases, and 12 bases lay between the germline ends. The CDR3 DNA reads as TGTGCCAGCAGCCAAGGTCCGGGGGGAAATAATTCACCCCTCCACTTT. It is translated as CASSQGPGGNNSPLHF.

With respect to this clone: The sample carries other DNA sequences with the same CDR3. This chain connects TRBV7-9 to TRBJ1-3, with 8 bases identical to TRBD1. CDR3 length: 15 amino acids. J lost 2 bases, V lost 5 bases, and 5 bases had no gene match. CDR1 SEHNR and CDR2 FQNEAQ come from the germline V gene (reference sequence). The CDR3 coding sequence is TGTGCCAGCAGCCGCCAGGGGGCGGCTGGAAACACCATATATTTT. Amino acids: CASSRQGAAGNTIYF.

This chain links TRBV7-2 with TRBJ1-1; D may be TRBD1 (5 bases). Trimming took off 0 bases at V and 5 bases at J, with 10 bases between the two ends. Looked up from germline, CDR1 is SGHTA and CDR2 is FQGNSA. The CDR3 consists of 14 residues. Here the CDR3 DNA reads TGTGCCAGCAGCTTAGCCTTAGGGGTTACTGAAGCTTTCTTT. This sequence encodes CASSLALGVTEAFF.

The rearrangement uses TRBV15 and TRBJ2-3, with D possibly called TRBD1 or TRBD2 (5 bases each). Germline CDR1 LNHNV, CDR2 YYDKDF (reference sequence). Deletions cut 4 bases from V and 0 bases from J, with 14 bases between. This CDR3 has 16 amino acids. The CDR3 sequence is CATSTYRDPSTDTQYF. In DNA, the CDR3 is TGTGCCACCAGCACTTACCGGGACCCTAGCACAGATACGCAGTATTTT.